This T cell receptor (beta chain) was captured by sequencing in a study of shared clonotypes between healthy human individuals. Study-level findings and limits: Non-shared clonotypes had lower generation probabilities than clonotypes shared by all four sorted-subset donors.

The germline V and J ends were trimmed by 0 bases and 4 bases, with 13 bases remaining between them. Germline assignment: CDR1 SEHNR and CDR2 FQNEAQ (reference sequence). The CDR3 is 15 amino acids. CD8 cells classed as naive were CD45RO-negative and positively selected for CCR7, excluding terminally differentiated effector memory CD45RA+ cells. Worth noting for this clone: As yet, its antigen is unknown.

Sequenced by immunoSEQ multiplex PCR; TCRdb stores in-frame clones only, minus some. The data show about 2.2 million clones, approximately 92% seen once. This clonotype was sampled from a man aged 18 to 29 in good health. Some clones in this sample may be carry-over from other donors' samples. The V call is TRBV7-9, the J call TRBJ2-7; tentative D call: TRBD1 (6 bases). The sample comprised naive CD8+ T cells from PBMCs. Here the CDR3 DNA reads TGTGCCAGCAGCTTAGCGCAGGGGTCATTTTACGAGCAGTACTTC. It specifies CASSLAQGSFYEQYF.